A selection of T cell receptor beta chains follows, all from one sample in a study of CD8+ T cells in alopecia areata. Repertoires were generated with immunoSEQ multiplex PCR, while TCRdb's copy carries only in-frame clones and drops some. The sample has approximately 210,000 clones; 60% are singletons. The sample consisted of CD4+ T cells sorted from blood, taken at week 24, from a patient treated with tofacitinib. The receptors originated from a human donor with alopecia areata. CDR3s include the opening cysteine and the closing phenylalanine or tryptophan. Each record gives: V gene, D gene, clone size, J gene, CDR3 DNA, CDR3 protein. A D gene is named only where the DNA matches it firmly. Clone size is not always given. Where it is, it says once, few, many or a class for expanded clones.

V: TRBV29-1; D: .; size: .; J: TRBJ1-1; DNA: TGCAGCGTTGTAGGTGCGGGGTTAACTGAAGCTTTCTTT; CDR3: CSVVGAGLTEAFF
V: TRBV7-9; D: .; size: many; J: TRBJ2-3; DNA: TGTGCCAGCAGCTCTTGGACGGCTAGCACAGATACGCAGTATTTT; CDR3: CASSSWTASTDTQYF
V: TRBV30; D: TRBD1; size: .; J: TRBJ1-2; DNA: TGTGCCTGGAGCTCCGGGACAGGGAACTATGGCTACACCTTC; CDR3: CAWSSGTGNYGYTF
V: TRBV4-3; D: .; size: .; J: TRBJ1-1; DNA: TGCGCCAGCAGCCAAGAATCGGTGACCGCGGCTTTCTTT; CDR3: CASSQESVTAAFF
V: TRBV15; D: .; size: .; J: TRBJ1-1; DNA: TGTGCCACCAGCAGTTCAATCCCGGTTGACACTGAAGCTTTCTTT; CDR3: CATSSSIPVDTEAFF
V: TRBV18; D: .; size: .; J: TRBJ2-5; DNA: TGTGCCAGCTCACCACCGGAGGAGACCCAGTACTTC; CDR3: CASSPPEETQYF
V: TRBV29-1; D: TRBD2; size: few; J: TRBJ2-1; DNA: TGCAGCGTTAGTCTAGCGGGGGGGCGGGCATTTAGTGAGCAGTTCTTC; CDR3: CSVSLAGGRAFSEQFF
V: TRBV14; D: TRBD2; size: .; J: TRBJ2-5; DNA: TGTGCCAGCAGCCAAGGACGAAGGACTAGCGGGGGACCACCTCAAGAGACCCAGTACTTC; CDR3: CASSQGRRTSGGPPQETQYF
V: TRBV4-3; D: .; size: few; J: TRBJ2-5; DNA: TGCGCCAGCAGCCCCCAAGGGGGGTTTGGGTTAGAGACCCAGTACTTC; CDR3: CASSPQGGFGLETQYF
V: TRBV9; D: .; size: .; J: TRBJ1-2; DNA: TGTGCCAGCAGCGTAGGATCAGGGCAGGGCTATGGCTACACCTTC; CDR3: CASSVGSGQGYGYTF
V: TRBV11-2; D: .; size: .; J: TRBJ2-1; DNA: TGTGCCAGCAGTCCAGGGGTTGAGCAGTTCTTC; CDR3: CASSPGVEQFF
V: TRBV29-1; D: .; size: .; J: TRBJ1-1; DNA: TGCAGCGCCGGGACGGGGCTTAACACTGAAGCTTTCTTT; CDR3: CSAGTGLNTEAFF
V: TRBV7-2; D: .; size: .; J: TRBJ1-1; DNA: TGTGCCAGCAGCTTAGCGTTGAGGATCACTGAAGCTTTCTTT; CDR3: CASSLALRITEAFF
V: TRBV27; D: .; size: once; J: TRBJ1-1; DNA: TGTGCCAGCAGAATATCCCAGGGATCCACTGAAGCTTTCTTT; CDR3: CASRISQGSTEAFF
V: TRBV2; D: .; size: few; J: TRBJ2-6; DNA: TGTGCCAGCAGTCGAGCCAACGTCCTGACTTTC; CDR3: CASSRANVLTF
V: TRBV4-3; D: .; size: .; J: TRBJ1-5; DNA: TGCGCCAGCAGCCAGAGTACGATAGGGGATCAGCCCCAGCATTTT; CDR3: CASSQSTIGDQPQHF
V: TRBV29-1; D: .; size: few; J: TRBJ1-1; DNA: TGCAGCGTTGAAGGACGGTTGAACACTGAAGCTTTCTTT; CDR3: CSVEGRLNTEAFF
V: TRBV7-2; D: TRBD2; size: .; J: TRBJ2-5; DNA: TGTGCCAGCAGCTTAGCGTCTAGCGGGGGGCCGTTGAGGGAGACCCAGTACTTC; CDR3: CASSLASSGGPLRETQYF
V: TRBV29-1; D: .; size: .; J: TRBJ1-2; DNA: TGCAGCGTTGTATGGCAGGGGCACTATGGCTACACCTTC; CDR3: CSVVWQGHYGYTF
V: TRBV7-9; D: .; size: .; J: TRBJ2-1; DNA: TGTGCCAGCAGTCCCATCGGTAATGAGCAGTTCTTC; CDR3: CASSPIGNEQFF
V: TRBV27; D: TRBD2; size: few; J: TRBJ2-3; DNA: TGTGCCAGCAGTTCTTATAGCGGGGACACAGATACGCAGTATTTT; CDR3: CASSSYSGDTDTQYF
V: TRBV11-2; D: .; size: .; J: TRBJ2-3; DNA: TGTGCCAGCAGCACCATGGACTCCACAGATACGCAGTATTTT; CDR3: CASSTMDSTDTQYF
V: TRBV11-3; D: TRBD1; size: .; J: TRBJ2-7; DNA: TGTGCCAGCAGCTTCTACCTGCCGACAGGGTCCTACGAGCAGTACTTC; CDR3: CASSFYLPTGSYEQYF
V: TRBV9; D: .; size: .; J: TRBJ1-2; DNA: TGTGCCAGCAAAGGGGGTAAGGATGGCTACACCTTC; CDR3: CASKGGKDGYTF
V: TRBV9; D: TRBD1; size: .; J: TRBJ2-2; DNA: TGTGCCAGCAGCCTCGGACAGGGTAGCACCGGGGAGCTGTTTTTT; CDR3: CASSLGQGSTGELFF
V: TRBV7-9; D: TRBD1; size: .; J: TRBJ1-1; DNA: TGTGCCAGCAGCCCTAGGGACAGGGATTTCACTGAAGCTTTCTTT; CDR3: CASSPRDRDFTEAFF
V: TRBV27; D: TRBD1; size: .; J: TRBJ1-1; DNA: TGTGCCAGCAAGAAAGGGGGCGGATACACTGAAGCTTTCTTT; CDR3: CASKKGGGYTEAFF
V: TRBV4-1; D: .; size: many; J: TRBJ2-5; DNA: TGCGCCAGCAGCCAAGATGGACTGATCCAAGAGACCCAGTACTTC; CDR3: CASSQDGLIQETQYF
V: TRBV6-1; D: TRBD1; size: .; J: TRBJ1-1; DNA: TGTGCCAGCAGTGAAGAGGTGGGACAGGGTCGACGGACTGAAGCTTTCTTT; CDR3: CASSEEVGQGRRTEAFF
V: TRBV6-5; D: .; size: .; J: TRBJ2-1; DNA: TGTGCCAGCAGTAAGGGTTTCAATGAGCAGTTCTTC; CDR3: CASSKGFNEQFF
V: TRBV5-6; D: .; size: .; J: TRBJ1-1; DNA: TGTGCCAGCAGCTTGGTAGGGTACACTGAAGCTTTCTTT; CDR3: CASSLVGYTEAFF
V: TRBV29-1; D: .; size: .; J: TRBJ1-2; DNA: TGCAGCGTTGCTAAGGCGGGTTATGGCTACACCTTC; CDR3: CSVAKAGYGYTF
V: TRBV30; D: TRBD1; size: few; J: TRBJ1-5; DNA: TGTGCCTGGGGACAGGGGGTCGGTCAGCCCCAGCATTTT; CDR3: CAWGQGVGQPQHF
V: TRBV30; D: .; size: .; J: TRBJ1-2; DNA: TGTGCCTGGAGTGTACAGCGGAGATCTTATGGCTACACCTTC; CDR3: CAWSVQRRSYGYTF
V: TRBV7-2; D: .; size: many; J: TRBJ2-3; DNA: TGTGCCAGCAGCTTAAGGCCCCAAGGTCCCGGATGGACAGATACGCAGTATTTT; CDR3: CASSLRPQGPGWTDTQYF